This T cell receptor beta chain was sequenced in a study of beta chain features in type 1 diabetes. Study-wide findings and caveats: Within the patient group, naive, central memory and Treg TCRB repertoires appeared more similar to each other than within healthy donors. Fewer insertions but more deletions were seen at VDJ junctions in type 1 diabetes patients. Type 1 diabetes patients showed a moderate but significant shortening of TCRB CDR3s in all four CD4+ subsets.

The CDR3 contains 14 residues. V lost 2 bases and J 5 bases, leaving 13 bases between the germline ends. The germline CDR1 and CDR2 sequences are SGHRS and YFSETQ. As every portion of the isolated RNA was reverse transcribed, the sequencing read expressed TCRB transcripts. Some clones are missing from TCRdb's copy, which holds only in-frame ones; the method was immunoSEQ multiplex PCR. The profile shows under 350,000 clones, around 15% of them singletons. About this clone: Its target is unknown.

The TCR sequence derives from a man younger than 45 with type 1 diabetes. The sample comprised naive CD4+ T cells from blood. The rearrangement uses TRBV5-1 and TRBJ2-5; TRBD1 might be the D (6 bases). In nucleotides, the CDR3 is TGCGCCAGCAGCTTCTCCGGGACAAGGGAGACCCAGTACTTC. Amino acids: CASSFSGTRETQYF.